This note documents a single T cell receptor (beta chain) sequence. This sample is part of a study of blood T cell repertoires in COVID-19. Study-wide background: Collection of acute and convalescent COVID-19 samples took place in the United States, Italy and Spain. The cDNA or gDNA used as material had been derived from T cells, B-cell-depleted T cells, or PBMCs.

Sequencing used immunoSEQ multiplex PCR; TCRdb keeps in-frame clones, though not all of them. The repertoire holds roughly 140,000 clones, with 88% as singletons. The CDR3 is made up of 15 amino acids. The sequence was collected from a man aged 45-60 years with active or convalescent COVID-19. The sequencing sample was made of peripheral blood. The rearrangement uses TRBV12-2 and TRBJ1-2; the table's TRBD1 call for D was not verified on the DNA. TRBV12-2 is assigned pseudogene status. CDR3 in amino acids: CASRLRQGTNYGYTF. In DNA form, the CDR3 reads TGTGCAAGTCGCTTAAGACAGGGGACCAACTATGGCTACACCTTC.